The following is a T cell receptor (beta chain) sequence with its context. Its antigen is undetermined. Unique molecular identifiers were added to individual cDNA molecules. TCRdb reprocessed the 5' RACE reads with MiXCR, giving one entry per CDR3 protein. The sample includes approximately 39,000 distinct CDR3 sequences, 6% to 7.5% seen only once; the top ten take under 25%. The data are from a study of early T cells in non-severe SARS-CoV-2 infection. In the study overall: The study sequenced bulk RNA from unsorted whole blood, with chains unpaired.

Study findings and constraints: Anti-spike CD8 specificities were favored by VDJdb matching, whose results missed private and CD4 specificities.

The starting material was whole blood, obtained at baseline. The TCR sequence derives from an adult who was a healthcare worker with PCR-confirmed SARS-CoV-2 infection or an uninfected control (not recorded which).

The DNA of the CDR3 is TGTGCCAGTAGTAGTGCAGGGGGAAGCTACGAGCAGTACTTC. This codes for CASSSAGGSYEQYF. The chain carries TRBV19 and TRBJ2-7; TRBD1 agrees at 7 bases. The CDR3 spans 14 residues. Trimming removed 4 bases from V and 3 bases from J; junction bases left unmatched: 6. Germline V CDR1 and CDR2: LNHDA, SQIVND (reference sequence).